These T cell receptor beta chains were read from a single sample in a study of CD8 T cells in Susac syndrome. TCRdb called the immunoSEQ multiplex PCR reads again in MiXCR, with one record for every CDR3 protein. The sample holds some 130,000 distinct CDR3 sequences, about 95% seen once. Sequences were obtained from CD4+ T cells from PBMCs. The receptors stem from a human donor in good health. CDR3s leave out the opening cysteine and the closing phenylalanine or tryptophan.

TRBJ2-3 | TRBV28 | ASSNRNTDTQY
TRBJ2-2 | TRBV6-6 | ASSYLGQGYPGELF
TRBJ2-3 | TRBV29-1 | SVIGRVGGNSGTQY
TRBJ2-2 | TRBV2 | ASSSGTRTTTGELF
TRBJ2-6 | TRBV6-5 | ASSFLLDWTTGANVLT
TRBJ2-1 | TRBV7-9 | ASSLAGTANEQF
TRBJ2-3 | TRBV5-1 | ASSLVGAIDTQY
TRBJ2-1 | TRBV7-9 | ASPDPNSYNEQF
TRBJ2-5 | TRBV4-1 | ASSQTSGGLQETQY
TRBJ1-1 | TRBV2 | ASTTQGGTEAF
TRBJ2-7 | TRBV7-2 | ASSLLLAGYEQY
TRBJ2-1 | TRBV3-1 | ASSRRLAGALDEQF
TRBJ1-4 | TRBV29-1 | SAKGGSNEKLF
TRBJ2-3 | TRBV5-1 | ASSRGGRTDTQY
TRBJ2-2 | TRBV20-1 | SARDPNTGELF
TRBJ2-7 | TRBV7-9 | ASSSVAMGEQY
TRBJ2-3 | TRBV2 | ASSVRGLAVFSTDTQY
TRBJ2-2 | TRBV27 | ASSKDRVTGELF
TRBJ1-2 | TRBV7-9 | ASSPQGMDGYT
TRBJ1-2 | TRBV20-1 | SATPGGYGYT
TRBJ2-2 | TRBV29-1 | SVVAGWNTGELF
TRBJ2-7 | TRBV7-2 | ASSSPSRASYEQY
TRBJ2-1 | TRBV3-1 | ASSQREVYNEQF
TRBJ2-3 | TRBV7-2 | ASSLVRGSQY
TRBJ1-3 | TRBV3-1 | ASSHWGPGGNTIY
TRBJ2-7 | TRBV27 | ASSTTAAGEQY
TRBJ2-3 | TRBV10-3 | AINGDGDTQY
TRBJ1-1 | TRBV29-1 | SVRRSALNTEAF
TRBJ2-7 | TRBV7-8 | ASSLSHRGLYEQY
TRBJ1-3 | TRBV12-3/TRBV12-4 | ASRSDRGGNTIY
TRBJ1-1 | TRBV12-3/TRBV12-4 | ASGVHLNTEAF
TRBJ2-7 | TRBV5-1 | ASSLGTGAISYEQY
TRBJ2-3 | TRBV6-4 | ASSDSWTGITDTQY
TRBJ1-1 | TRBV28 | ASRAGGAFSTAF
TRBJ2-7 | TRBV7-9 | ASSFLGRDGSSYEQY
TRBJ2-7 | TRBV12-3/TRBV12-4 | ASGSGLTHEQY
TRBJ2-2 | TRBV3-1 | ASSQDPRELF
TRBJ2-5 | TRBV7-6 | ASSLTRSPETQY
TRBJ2-5 | TRBV7-9 | ASSFLARETQY
TRBJ2-3 | TRBV5-1 | ASSPKSQTDTQY
TRBJ2-2 | TRBV7-2 | ASSPKWGMGVGGELF
TRBJ1-5 | TRBV24-1 | ATSDPRQGNQPQH
TRBJ1-1 | TRBV29-1 | SVEGAGRTEAF
TRBJ2-7 | TRBV20-1 | SGRDRGYEQY
TRBJ2-1 | TRBV5-1 | ASRGTLGPNEQF
TRBJ2-5 | TRBV2 | ASSGTSGRLETQY
TRBJ1-2 | TRBV20-1 | SAPVLHGYT
TRBJ1-4 | TRBV29-1 | SVRTTGTTNEKLF
TRBJ2-7 | TRBV25-1 | ASSVGRSYEQY
TRBJ2-7 | TRBV19 | ASATGAYEQY
TRBJ1-2 | TRBV5-1 | ASSPDGQHGYT
TRBJ2-2 | TRBV6-6 | ASSLQGFNTGELF
TRBJ2-7 | TRBV27 | ASSLIAGRSYEQY